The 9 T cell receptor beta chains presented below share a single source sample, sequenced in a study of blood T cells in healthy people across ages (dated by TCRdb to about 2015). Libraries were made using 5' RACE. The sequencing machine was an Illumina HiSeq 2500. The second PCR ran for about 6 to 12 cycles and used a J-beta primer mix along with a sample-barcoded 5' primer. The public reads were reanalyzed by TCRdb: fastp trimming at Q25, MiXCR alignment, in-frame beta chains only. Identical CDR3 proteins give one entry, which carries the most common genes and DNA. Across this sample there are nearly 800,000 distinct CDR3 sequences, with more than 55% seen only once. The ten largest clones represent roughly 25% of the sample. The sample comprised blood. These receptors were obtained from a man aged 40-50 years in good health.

The CDR3 DNA is TGTGCCAGCAGTGAGCAAACAGGGGGGAACACCGGGGAGCTGTTTTTT. Translation gives CASSEQTGGNTGELFF. The chain has TRBV2 and TRBJ2-2; 8 bases align to TRBD1. The CDR3 has 16 amino acids. V lost 3 bases and J lost 1; bases outside the gene matches: 4. Germline CDR1 reads SNHLY; CDR2 reads FYNNEI.

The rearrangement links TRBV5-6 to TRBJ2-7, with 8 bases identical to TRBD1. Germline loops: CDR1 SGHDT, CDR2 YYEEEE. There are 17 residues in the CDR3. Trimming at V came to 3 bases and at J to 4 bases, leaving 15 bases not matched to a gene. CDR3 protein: CASSSRNRQGARYEQYF. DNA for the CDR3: TGTGCCAGCAGCTCCCGCAACCGGCAGGGGGCGCGGTACGAGCAGTACTTC. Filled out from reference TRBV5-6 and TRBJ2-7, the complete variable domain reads DAGVTQSPTHLIKTRGQQVTLRCSPKSGHDTVSWYQQALGQGPQFIFQYYEEEERQRGNFPDRFSGHQFPNYSSELNVNALLLGDSALYLCASSSRNRQGARYEQYFGPGTRLTVT.

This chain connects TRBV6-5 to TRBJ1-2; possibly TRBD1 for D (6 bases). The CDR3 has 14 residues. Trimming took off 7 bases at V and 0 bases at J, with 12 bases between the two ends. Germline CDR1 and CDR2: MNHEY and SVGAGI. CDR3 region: CASTSDRANYGYTF. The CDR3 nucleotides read TGTGCCAGCACCTCGGACAGAGCTAACTATGGCTACACCTTC.

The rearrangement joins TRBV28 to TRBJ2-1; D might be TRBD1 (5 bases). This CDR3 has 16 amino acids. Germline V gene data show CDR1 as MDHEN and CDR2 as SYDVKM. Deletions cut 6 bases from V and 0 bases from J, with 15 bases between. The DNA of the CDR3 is TGTGCCAGCAGCCCCTCCCAGGGAAGCTCCTACAATGAGCAGTTCTTC. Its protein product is CASSPSQGSSYNEQFF. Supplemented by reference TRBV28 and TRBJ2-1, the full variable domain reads DVKVTQSSRYLVKRTGEKVFLECVQDMDHENMFWYRQDPGLGLRLIYFSYDVKMKEKGDIPEGYSVSREKKERFSLILESASTNQTSMYLCASSPSQGSSYNEQFFGPGTRLTVL.

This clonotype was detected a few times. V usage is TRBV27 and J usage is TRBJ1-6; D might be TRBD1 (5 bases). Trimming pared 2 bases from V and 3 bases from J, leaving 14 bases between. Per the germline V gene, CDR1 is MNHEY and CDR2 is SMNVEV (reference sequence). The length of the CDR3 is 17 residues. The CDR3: CASSLVASGVYNSPLHF. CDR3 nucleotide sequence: TGTGCCAGCAGTTTAGTTGCTTCGGGGGTCTATAATTCACCCCTCCACTTT.

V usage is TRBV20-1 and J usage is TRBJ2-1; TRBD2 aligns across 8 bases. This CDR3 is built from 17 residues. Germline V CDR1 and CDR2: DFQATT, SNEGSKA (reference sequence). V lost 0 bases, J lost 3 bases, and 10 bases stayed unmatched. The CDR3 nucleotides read TGCAGTGCTAGAGATTATGCGACGGCGGGAGGCTACAATGAGCAGTTCTTC. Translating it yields CSARDYATAGGYNEQFF.

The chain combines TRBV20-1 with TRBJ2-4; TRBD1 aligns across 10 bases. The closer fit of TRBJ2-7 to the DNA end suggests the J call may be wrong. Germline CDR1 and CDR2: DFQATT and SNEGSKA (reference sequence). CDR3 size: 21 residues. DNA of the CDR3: TGCAGTGCTAGAGGTCGGATCTGGGGACAGGGGTCTCCCTCTCGCCCTTACGAGCAGTACTTC. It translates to CSARGRIWGQGSPSRPYEQYF.

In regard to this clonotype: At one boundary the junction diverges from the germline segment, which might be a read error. The chain's CDR3 is CASSRSSGQLINFGYTF. CDR3 DNA sequence: TGTGCCAGCAGTCGATCATCGGGGCAACTTATTAACTTTGGCTACACCTTC. The V call is TRBV6-1, the J call TRBJ1-2, with a possible D match to TRBD1 (5 bases). The germline CDR1 and CDR2 sequences are MNHNS and SASEGT. The CDR3 runs 17 residues.

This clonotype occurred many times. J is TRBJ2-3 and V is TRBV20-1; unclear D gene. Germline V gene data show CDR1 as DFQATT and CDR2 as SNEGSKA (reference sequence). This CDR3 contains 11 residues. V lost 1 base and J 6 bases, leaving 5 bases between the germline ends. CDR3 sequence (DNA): TGCAGTGCTAGAGTGGGTGATACGCAGTATTTT. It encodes CSARVGDTQYF.